Following are 28 T cell receptor beta chains from one sample sequenced in a study of cytomegalovirus exposure and HLA in healthy donors. The study ran its PCR with 60 Vbeta and 13 Jbeta primers. Clones were read by immunoSEQ multiplex PCR, and TCRdb kept only the in-frame ones, dropping some. Here the sample table reports 25,000 to 35,000 clones. The sequenced material came from PBMCs. These receptors were taken from a man aged 35-49 years in good health and CMV-seronegative.

V is TRBV4-3 and J is TRBJ1-4, with D possibly being TRBD1 (6 bases). This CDR3 is built from 14 residues. V shed 3 bases and J shed 8 bases, with 13 bases lying between them. CDR1 and CDR2 (germline): LGHNA, YSLEER. The CDR3 DNA is TGCGCCAGCAGCCAGAGGGGGGGCGGGGAAAAACTGTTTTTT. It encodes CASSQRGGGEKLFF.

The chain uses TRBV5-4 and TRBJ1-2; 8 bases align to TRBD1. The CDR3 runs to 13 residues. The junction had 2 bases not matched to a gene; V was cut back by 4 bases and J by 3 bases. The germline CDR1 and CDR2 sequences are SGHNT and YYREEE (reference sequence). In DNA, the CDR3 is TGTGCCAGCAGCCTGGACAGGGACTATGGCTACACCTTC. Protein: CASSLDRDYGYTF. The complete variable domain, with remaining parts taken from reference TRBV5-4 and TRBJ1-2, reads ETGVTQSPTHLIKTRGQQVTLRCSSQSGHNTVSWYQQALGQGPQFIFQYYREEENGRGNFPPRFSGLQFPNYSSELNVNALELDDSALYLCASSLDRDYGYTFGSGTRLTVV.

The chain links TRBV10-3 to TRBJ1-1; D may be TRBD1 (6 bases). The germline CDR1 and CDR2 sequences are ENHRY and SYGVKD. There are 12 residues in the CDR3. V was trimmed by 4 bases and J by 4 bases, leaving 7 bases between them. DNA for the CDR3: TGTGCCATCAGTGGAGGGGGCACTGAAGCTTTCTTT. Protein sequence: CAISGGGTEAFF.

The chain is built from TRBV30 and TRBJ1-1, with D unclear. Per germline, CDR1 GTSNPN and CDR2 SVGIG (reference sequence). With 5 bases removed from V and 9 bases from J, the gap between germline ends came to 13 bases. The CDR3 is 11 residues long. The CDR3 loop is CAWDDMAQAFF. The CDR3 DNA follows: TGTGCCTGGGATGACATGGCTCAAGCTTTCTTT.

The V call is TRBV6-5, the J call TRBJ2-7; TRBD1 agrees at 7 bases. The CDR3 consists of 15 residues. Per the germline V gene, CDR1 is MNHEY and CDR2 is SVGAGI. Trimming cost V 5 bases and J 3 bases; bases outside gene matches: 10. For the CDR3, the DNA is TGTGCCAGCAGTACCAACCCGGGACAGAGCTACGAGCAGTACTTC. It yields the protein CASSTNPGQSYEQYF.

The CDR3 region has the DNA TGTGCCAGCAGCCAAGGGAGGCGAAACTATGGCTACACCTTC. Translation gives CASSQGRRNYGYTF. The V and J genes are TRBV7-2 and TRBJ1-2; D is unresolved. The length of the CDR3 is 14 residues. Trimming shortened V by 5 bases and J by 2 bases, and 12 bases separated the two germline ends. Germline assignment: CDR1 SGHTA and CDR2 FQGNSA.

V is TRBV28 and J is TRBJ2-7, with 7 bases matching TRBD2. The junction had 6 bases not matched to a gene; V was cut back by 6 bases and J by 4 bases. The CDR3 has 13 amino acids. CDR1 and CDR2 from the germline V gene are MDHEN and SYDVKM. The CDR3 sequence is CASRGGSEYEQYF. In DNA form, the CDR3 reads TGTGCCAGCAGAGGCGGGAGCGAATACGAGCAGTACTTC. The variable domain in full, with the rest retrieved from reference TRBV28 and TRBJ2-7, is DVKVTQSSRYLVKRTGEKVFLECVQDMDHENMFWYRQDPGLGLRLIYFSYDVKMKEKGDIPEGYSVSREKKERFSLILESASTNQTSMYLCASRGGSEYEQYFGPGTRLTVT.

V gene TRBV27 combines with J gene TRBJ2-7; D gene unclear. Germline values: CDR1 MNHEY, CDR2 SMNVEV (reference sequence). The CDR3 contains 13 residues. V lost 3 bases, J lost 0 bases, and 6 bases lay in between. Here the CDR3 DNA reads TGTGCCAGCAGTTTGGGCGCCTCCTACGAGCAGTACTTC. Encoded protein: CASSLGASYEQYF.

The rearrangement joins TRBV9 to TRBJ2-1; 9 bases map to TRBD2. The CDR3 spans 16 residues. With 2 bases clipped from V and 3 bases from J, the junction kept 6 bases outside the gene matches. Per the germline V gene, CDR1 is SGDLS and CDR2 is YYNGEE. The CDR3 DNA is TGTGCCAGCAGCGTTAGCGGGAGAACTTACTACAATGAGCAGTTCTTC. Translation: CASSVSGRTYYNEQFF.

Turning to this clone: One junction end disagrees with the germline gene, perhaps due to a read error. The chain uses TRBV30 and TRBJ2-1; tentative D call: TRBD2 (7 bases). The CDR3 consists of 15 residues. Germline CDR1 GTSNPN, CDR2 SVGIG (reference sequence). CDR3 loop: CAGSALAVGGAEQFF. CDR3 in DNA: TGTGCCGGGAGTGCCCTAGCGGTGGGGGGGGCTGAGCAGTTCTTC.

This chain uses TRBV29-1 with TRBJ2-1; TRBD1 agrees at 7 bases. This CDR3 spans 13 amino acids. Germline loops: CDR1 SQVTM, CDR2 ANQGSEA. Losses at the gene ends were 4 bases for V and 4 bases for J; bases not matched to a gene: 4. Here the CDR3 DNA reads TGCAGCGTTGCTCGGACAGGATACAATGAGCAGTTCTTC. It yields the protein CSVARTGYNEQFF.

The chain is built from TRBV9 and TRBJ2-1; 7 nucleotides agree with TRBD2. V gave up 5 bases and J gave up 4 bases; unmatched junction bases: 9. Germline V gives CDR1 SGDLS, CDR2 YYNGEE. The CDR3 has 15 amino acids. This CDR3 reads CASSRRLAAYNEQFF. CDR3 bases: TGTGCCAGCAGTCGGCGGCTAGCGGCTTACAATGAGCAGTTCTTC.

The V call is TRBV30, the J call TRBJ1-4; 9 positions match TRBD1. The germline V gene encodes CDR1 GTSNPN and CDR2 SVGIG (reference sequence). CDR3 length equals 14 residues. After removal of 7 bases from V and 7 bases from J, the junction contained 10 bases not matched to a gene. The CDR3 coding sequence is TGTGCCTCCAGAAGGGGACAGGGAGTTGAAAAACTGTTTTTT. It specifies CASRRGQGVEKLFF.

The chain has TRBV5-1 and TRBJ2-2, with TRBD1 matching over 9 bases. From germline, CDR1 is SGHRS and CDR2 YFSETQ. Unmatched junction bases numbered 0, after V lost 0 bases and J lost 6 bases. This CDR3 spans 14 amino acids. In DNA, the CDR3 is TGCGCCAGCAGCTTGGGACAGGGGGCCGGGGAGCTGTTTTTT. Residues: CASSLGQGAGELFF.

This rearrangement joins TRBV27 to TRBJ1-2, with TRBD1 matching over 7 bases. The CDR3 consists of 15 residues. CDR1 is MNHEY, CDR2 SMNVEV, per germline (reference sequence). V trimming: 4 bases; J trimming: 1 base; junction bases outside the gene matches: 6. The CDR3 region has the DNA TGTGCCAGCAGTTATAAGACAGGGAGTAACTATGGCTACACCTTC. It encodes CASSYKTGSNYGYTF.

The CDR3 region is CASSPGQSGGNNQPQHF. The DNA of the CDR3 is TGTGCCAGCTCACCGGGACAATCAGGGGGGAATAATCAGCCCCAGCATTTT. The V and J genes are TRBV18 and TRBJ1-5; 7 nucleotides agree with TRBD1. Germline V gene sequence: CDR1 KGHSH, CDR2 LQKENI. This CDR3 spans 17 amino acids. V trimming: 3 bases; J trimming: 4 bases; junction bases outside the gene matches: 12.

This sequence joins TRBV6-5 and TRBJ1-1, with TRBD1 identical over 11 bases. After removal of 4 bases from V and 7 bases from J, the junction contained 5 bases not matched to a gene. The CDR3 totals 14 residues. Looked up from germline, CDR1 is MNHEY and CDR2 is SVGAGI. CDR3 DNA: TGTGCCAGCAGTTGGGACAGGGGGGTTGGTGAAGCTTTCTTT. Translated: CASSWDRGVGEAFF.

With respect to this clone: At the DNA level, this CDR3 is encoded by other sequences in the same sample as well. CDR3 amino acids: CASSSNTGELFF. The CDR3 coding sequence is TGTGCCAGCTCATCAAATACCGGGGAGCTGTTTTTT. The V gene is TRBV18, the J gene TRBJ2-2; no clear D. This CDR3 contains 12 residues. V was pared by 5 bases and J by 5 bases, with 6 bases between. Germline CDR1 reads KGHSH; CDR2 reads LQKENI.

The V gene is TRBV29-1, the J gene TRBJ1-5, with a tentative D call TRBD1 (5 bases). Trimming removed 6 bases from V and 5 bases from J, with 14 bases in between. Germline V gene data show CDR1 as SQVTM and CDR2 as ANQGSEA. This CDR3 region has 13 residues. The CDR3 nucleotides are TGCAGCGTACTCGACGCGGGGCATCAGCCCCAGCATTTT. Its translation: CSVLDAGHQPQHF.

The chain employs TRBV18 and TRBJ2-1, with 12 bases matching TRBD2. Germline values: CDR1 KGHSH, CDR2 LQKENI. The junction had 10 bases not matched to a gene; V was cut back by 0 bases and J by 7 bases. The CDR3 has 18 amino acids. The CDR3 DNA sequence: TGTGCCAGCTCACCACCGCGACTAGCGGGAGTCAATAGGAATGAGCAGTTCTTC. This translates into CASSPPRLAGVNRNEQFF.

The chain uses TRBV28 and TRBJ2-7; weak D call: TRBD2 (6 bases). The CDR3 is 15 residues long. V gave up 6 bases and J gave up 0 bases, with 15 bases separating them. Germline V gene data show CDR1 as MDHEN and CDR2 as SYDVKM. CDR3 residues: CASSLKRGSSYEQYF. CDR3 coding DNA: TGTGCCAGCAGCCTCAAACGGGGGAGCTCCTACGAGCAGTACTTC.

CDR3 sequence reads: CAEAGEANQPQHF. The CDR3 coding sequence is TGTGCCGAGGCCGGGGAGGCCAATCAGCCCCAGCATTTT. The V gene is TRBV7-2, the J gene TRBJ1-5, with no clear D. V lost 11 bases and J lost 3, with 14 bases in between. Germline-derived CDR1 and CDR2 are SGHTA and FQGNSA. The CDR3 has 13 amino acids.

The genes are TRBV18 and TRBJ2-7; 12 nucleotides match TRBD2. J was trimmed by 5 bases and V by 3 bases; bases with no gene match: 2. The V gene's germline CDR1 is KGHSH and CDR2 LQKENI. The CDR3 contains 14 residues. The CDR3, as DNA: TGTGCCAGCTCACCGACTAGCGGGAGCAACGAGCAGTACTTC. This codes for CASSPTSGSNEQYF.

The CDR3 coding sequence is TGTGCCAGCTCACTCCAGGGGACGGGCAATCAGCCCCAGCATTTT. Protein sequence: CASSLQGTGNQPQHF. The chain carries TRBV18 and TRBJ1-5, with D possibly matching TRBD1 (6 bases). This CDR3 is built from 15 residues. V was trimmed by 4 bases and J by 2 bases, leaving 12 bases between them. Looked up from germline, CDR1 is KGHSH and CDR2 is LQKENI.

This chain links TRBV28 with TRBJ1-1, with 8 bases identical to TRBD1. In germline, CDR1 is MDHEN, CDR2 SYDVKM. V lost 3 bases, J lost 3 bases, and 3 bases stayed unmatched. CDR3 size: 14 residues. Written as DNA, the CDR3 is TGTGCCAGCAGTTTGGACAGGGCGGACACTGAAGCTTTCTTT. It encodes CASSLDRADTEAFF.

J is TRBJ2-7 and V is TRBV30; 12 nucleotides agree with TRBD2. V was pared by 2 bases and J by 2 bases, with 1 base of the junction left unmatched. The V gene's germline CDR1 is GTSNPN and CDR2 SVGIG (reference sequence). The CDR3 is 14 amino acids. The CDR3 reads CAWSRLAGAYEQYF. The CDR3 bases are TGTGCCTGGAGTCGACTAGCGGGAGCCTACGAGCAGTACTTC.

The chain carries TRBV25-1 and TRBJ1-2; 8 nucleotides line up with TRBD1. This CDR3 spans 14 amino acids. Germline CDR1 reads MGHDK; CDR2 reads SYGVNS. J lost 8 bases, V lost 3 bases, and 8 bases had no gene match. CDR3 sequence: CASSDSRGRRGYTF. The CDR3 DNA follows: TGTGCCAGCAGTGACAGCAGGGGGCGGCGGGGCTACACCTTC.

The J gene is TRBJ2-3, the V gene TRBV7-9, with D perhaps TRBD2 (5 bases). Per the germline V gene, CDR1 is SEHNR and CDR2 is FQNEAQ (reference sequence). V was trimmed by 3 bases and J by 6 bases, leaving 7 bases between them. This CDR3 has 12 residues. CDR3 protein: CASSLLADTQYF. In nucleotides, the CDR3 is TGTGCCAGCAGCTTGTTAGCGGATACGCAGTATTTT.